These 28 T cell receptor beta chains share one sample of origin, sequenced in a study of blood T cell repertoires in COVID-19. Sequenced by immunoSEQ multiplex PCR; TCRdb stores in-frame clones only, minus some. The data contain some 180,000 clones, approximately 86% of them singletons. Sequenced input: PBMCs or T cells enriched from blood (not recorded which). These TCRs come from a woman in her 40s in a cohort exposed to, infected with or recovered from COVID-19 (not recorded which).

The chain couples TRBV2 to TRBJ1-4; 8 bases are a match to TRBD1. The CDR3 spans 12 residues. The V gene's germline CDR1 is SNHLY and CDR2 FYNNEI. After removal of 5 bases from V and 11 bases from J, the junction contained 4 bases not matched to a gene. CDR3 bases: TGTGCCAGCAGTTCAGGGGGCGCGAAACTGTTTTTT. Translating it yields CASSSGGAKLFF.

The CDR3 protein is CASSRPPPDRATEAFF. The CDR3, as DNA: TGCGCCAGCAGTCGCCCGCCCCCGGACAGGGCCACTGAAGCTTTCTTT. The chain joins TRBV4-1 to TRBJ1-1, with 8 bases lining up with TRBD1. There are 16 residues in the CDR3. Germline CDR1 reads MGHRA; CDR2 reads YSYEKL. The ends lost 6 bases at V and 4 bases at J; junction bases unmatched: 13.

This clone has a single count. The gene calls are TRBV3-1 (or the pseudogene TRBV3-2) and TRBJ2-1, with 10 bases that match TRBD2. The germline gives CDR1 LGHDT, CDR2 YNNKEL (reference sequence). The CDR3 has 16 amino acids. V gave up 5 bases and J gave up 8 bases; unmatched junction bases: 12. CDR3 nucleotides: TGTGCCAGCAGCTCCACCGGCAGCGGGAGGGCCTATGAGCAGTTCTTC. It is translated as CASSSTGSGRAYEQFF.

The chain carries TRBV16 and TRBJ1-2; 10 bases agree with TRBD1. The CDR3 covers 16 residues. Germline CDR1 reads KGHSY; CDR2 reads FQNENV. J gave up 6 bases and V 0 bases, and 7 bases lay outside the gene matches. CDR3 DNA: TGTGCCAGCAGCCAATCACTAGCAGGGACAGGGGATGGCTACACCTTC. This codes for CASSQSLAGTGDGYTF.

The rearrangement links TRBV6-5 to TRBJ1-1; possibly TRBD1 for D (5 bases). Trimming stripped 5 bases from V and 1 base from J, with 11 bases between. The CDR3 consists of 14 residues. Germline lookup yields CDR1 MNHEY and CDR2 SVGAGI. The CDR3, as DNA: TGTGCCAGCAGTACAGGACGGAGGAACACTGAAGCTTTCTTT. Translation gives CASSTGRRNTEAFF.

This chain joins TRBV24-1 and TRBJ1-2; D uncertain. The V end was cut by 4 bases, the J end by 2 bases, with 13 bases between. CDR1 and CDR2 from the germline V gene are KGHDR and SFDVKD. The CDR3 consists of 15 residues. CDR3 in DNA: TGTGCCACCAGTGACTCCGACAAGTTAAACTATGGCTACACCTTC. It yields the protein CATSDSDKLNYGYTF.

The chain couples TRBV27 to TRBJ2-3, with 7 positions matching TRBD2. J was trimmed by 0 bases and V by 5 bases; bases with no gene match: 5. Germline values: CDR1 MNHEY, CDR2 SMNVEV (reference sequence). CDR3 length equals 15 residues. CDR3 in amino acids: CASSTGGISTDTQYF. The CDR3 DNA reads as TGTGCCAGCAGTACCGGGGGGATTAGCACAGATACGCAGTATTTT.

Only a few counts were recorded for this clone. The V call is TRBV12-5, the J call TRBJ2-1; TRBD1 aligns across 7 bases. This CDR3 region has 13 residues. Germline trimming cut 3 bases from V and 10 bases from J; bases unmatched to any gene: 6. Germline CDR1 and CDR2: LGHNT and FRNRAP. The CDR3 sequence is CASGFHGRGEQFF. The CDR3 nucleotides read TGTGCTAGTGGTTTCCACGGCAGGGGGGAGCAGTTCTTC. The full variable domain, completed using reference TRBV12-5 and TRBJ2-1, is DARVTQTPRHKVTEMGQEVTMRCQPILGHNTVFWYRQTMMQGLELLAYFRNRAPLDDSGMPKDRFSAEMPDATLATLKIQPSEPRDSAVYFCASGFHGRGEQFFGPGTRLTVL.

This clone was detected only once. The rearrangement links TRBV27 to TRBJ1-5, with 7 bases fitting TRBD1. CDR1 is MNHEY and CDR2 is SMNVEV in the germline V gene (reference sequence). The CDR3 runs to 16 residues. V lost 5 bases, J lost 5 bases, and 12 bases stayed unmatched. CDR3 bases: TGTGCCAGCAGTCCCTTCGGACAGGTCAGGGATCAGCCCCAGCATTTT. Its translation: CASSPFGQVRDQPQHF.

This chain connects TRBV2 to TRBJ2-1, with TRBD2 matching 8 bases. The length of the CDR3 is 12 residues. Germline trimming cut 7 bases from V and 15 bases from J; bases unmatched to any gene: 11. Germline V gene sequence: CDR1 SNHLY, CDR2 FYNNEI. DNA for the CDR3: TGTGCCAGCACCCGGGAGGGGCCCGGTGGGTTCTTC. Protein: CASTREGPGGFF.

This clone has just a few counts. The CDR3 region has the DNA TGCAGCGTTCGGAGGGTTTTCACAGATACGCAGTATTTT. This sequence encodes CSVRRVFTDTQYF. This sequence joins TRBV29-1 and TRBJ2-3; possible D gene TRBD2, 6 bases. This CDR3 comprises 13 residues. V shed 5 bases and J shed 2 bases, with 11 bases lying between them. The germline V gene has CDR1 SQVTM and CDR2 ANQGSEA.

CDR3 loop: CASSHYTGSSGNTIYF. Written as DNA, the CDR3 is TGCGCCAGCAGCCACTACACAGGGAGCTCTGGAAACACCATATATTTT. The chain combines TRBV4-1 with TRBJ1-3, with a tentative D call TRBD1 (6 bases). V gave up 3 bases and J gave up 0 bases, with 12 bases separating them. The CDR3 totals 16 residues. Germline CDR1 reads MGHRA; CDR2 reads YSYEKL.

Worth noting for this clone: This same CDR3 is encoded by further DNA sequences in the sample. This sequence joins TRBV27 and TRBJ1-1; D might be TRBD1 (6 bases). Germline values: CDR1 MNHEY, CDR2 SMNVEV (reference sequence). Trimming took 3 bases from V and 1 from J, leaving 6 bases between them. CDR3 length: 13 residues. The CDR3 region has the DNA TGTGCCAGCAGTTTGGGGGCGAACACTGAAGCTTTCTTT. Translated: CASSLGANTEAFF.

This chain joins TRBV2 and TRBJ2-3, with D perhaps TRBD1 (5 bases). Trimming pared 1 base from V and 3 bases from J, leaving 11 bases between. The CDR3 contains 15 residues. CDR1 is SNHLY, CDR2 FYNNEI, per germline. CDR3 coding DNA: TGTGCCAGCAGTGAAGGGGGCGCAAGGACAGATACGCAGTATTTT. It is translated as CASSEGGARTDTQYF.

V usage is TRBV5-5 and J usage is TRBJ1-5, with 7 nucleotides matching TRBD1. Germline values: CDR1 SGHKS, CDR2 YYEKEE (reference sequence). V dropped 2 bases and J dropped 7; count of bases not matched to a gene: 6. The CDR3 runs to 14 residues. CDR3 region: CASSFRQGGQPQHF. In DNA, the CDR3 is TGTGCCAGCAGCTTCCGACAGGGCGGACAGCCCCAGCATTTT.

The chain couples TRBV9 to TRBJ2-5; TRBD1 agrees at 7 bases. Looked up from germline, CDR1 is SGDLS and CDR2 is YYNGEE. Unmatched junction bases numbered 4, after V lost 3 bases and J lost 2 bases. The CDR3 runs 14 residues. CDR3 sequence (DNA): TGTGCCAGCAGCGACCGACAGGGTCAAGAGACCCAGTACTTC. Its translation is CASSDRQGQETQYF.

This clone is medium-sized (0.01 to 0.1%). The rearrangement links TRBV7-2 to TRBJ2-2; 9 nucleotides agree with TRBD2. The CDR3 runs to 18 residues. Unmatched junction bases numbered 8, after V lost 0 bases and J lost 3 bases. Germline loops: CDR1 SGHTA, CDR2 FQGNSA. In nucleotides, the CDR3 is TGTGCCAGCAGCTTAGCCCCTAGCGGGATAATGTACACCGGGGAGCTGTTTTTT. Its translation: CASSLAPSGIMYTGELFF.

The rearrangement uses TRBV11-2 and TRBJ1-1, with 8 bases matching TRBD1. CDR1 is SGHAT and CDR2 is FQNNGV in the germline V gene. The trim removed 7 bases at V and 0 bases at J, leaving 7 bases unmatched. There are 15 residues in the CDR3. CDR3 protein: CASTHPRGLNTEAFF. In DNA form, the CDR3 reads TGTGCCAGCACCCACCCCAGGGGGCTGAACACTGAAGCTTTCTTT. Looking up the rest from reference TRBV11-2 and TRBJ1-1 gives the full variable domain: EAGVAQSPRYKIIEKRQSVAFWCNPISGHATLYWYQQILGQGPKLLIQFQNNGVVDDSQLPKDRFSAERLKGVDSTLKIQPAKLEDSAVYLCASTHPRGLNTEAFFGQGTRLTVV.

V gene TRBV30 combines with J gene TRBJ2-2; D is unclear. The V end lost 4 bases, the J end lost 5 bases, and 11 bases lay between the germline ends. The CDR3 runs 13 residues. The germline CDR1 and CDR2 sequences are GTSNPN and SVGIG (reference sequence). The CDR3 sequence is CAWTSSRTGELFF. In DNA form, the CDR3 reads TGTGCCTGGACTAGTTCACGTACCGGGGAGCTGTTTTTT.

CDR3 loop: CASSQLWTSGRNNEQFF. The CDR3 DNA is TGCGCCAGCAGCCAACTTTGGACTAGCGGGAGGAACAATGAGCAGTTCTTC. This chain links TRBV4-3 with TRBJ2-1, with TRBD2 identical over 14 bases. The CDR3 extends over 17 amino acids. Germline V CDR1 and CDR2: LGHNA, YSLEER. V shed 2 bases and J 5 bases; nucleotides not matched to a gene: 5.

The chain links TRBV7-6 to TRBJ2-1; D perhaps matches TRBD1 (6 bases). The CDR3 sequence is 16 residues long. Looked up from germline, CDR1 is SGHVS and CDR2 is FNYEAQ. V lost 5 bases to trimming and J lost 5 bases, with 19 bases between them. The CDR3 sequence: CASSPPIGTTNNEQFF. CDR3 coding DNA: TGTGCCAGCAGCCCCCCCATCGGGACAACCAACAATGAGCAGTTCTTC.

The V and J genes are TRBV19 and TRBJ1-1, with TRBD1 matching 9 bases. The germline V gene encodes CDR1 LNHDA and CDR2 SQIVND (reference sequence). The J segment lost 0 bases and the V segment lost 3 bases, leaving 8 bases of the junction unmatched. This CDR3 region has 17 residues. The CDR3 DNA reads TGTGCCAGTAGTATTCTAGTCGGACAGGGGATGAACACTGAAGCTTTCTTT. Translating gives CASSILVGQGMNTEAFF.

The chain couples TRBV4-2 to TRBJ2-5; 9 nucleotides line up with TRBD1. V was clipped by 2 bases and J by 5 bases; unmatched bases: 6. The CDR3 spans 15 residues. Germline loops: CDR1 LGHNA, CDR2 YNFKEQ. CDR3 sequence reads: CASSQIGTGIETQYF. As DNA, the CDR3 is TGTGCCAGCAGCCAAATTGGGACAGGGATTGAGACCCAGTACTTC.

This chain uses TRBV28 with TRBJ2-7; the D is unclear. Germline V gene lookup returns CDR1 MDHEN and CDR2 SYDVKM. The CDR3 has 13 amino acids. The V gene lost 6 bases and the J gene lost 3 bases, with 12 bases spanning the gap. The CDR3 DNA reads TGTGCCAGCAGACCTACGTGGAGCTACGAGCAGTACTTC. It codes for CASRPTWSYEQYF.

This clone was observed once. In nucleotides, the CDR3 is TGTGCCAGCAGTGAAGCCCCGAGTGTCTCCTACAATGAGCAGTTCTTC. It translates to CASSEAPSVSYNEQFF. The chain carries TRBV2 and TRBJ2-1, with no clear D. Germline V gene lookup returns CDR1 SNHLY and CDR2 FYNNEI. CDR3 length equals 16 residues. Trimming took 0 bases from V and 0 from J, leaving 9 bases between them.

J is TRBJ1-2 and V is TRBV6-5; tentatively, D is TRBD1 (6 bases). Trimming removed 0 bases from V and 6 bases from J, with 14 bases in between. Germline assignment: CDR1 MNHEY and CDR2 SVGAGI. CDR3 length: 15 amino acids. CDR3 bases: TGTGCCAGCAGTTACTCAGGAGCAGGGGAAGATGGCTACACCTTC. This encodes CASSYSGAGEDGYTF.

CDR3 sequence: CASSQGTSDEQFF. CDR3 nucleotides: TGTGCCAGCAGCCAAGGGACTAGCGATGAGCAGTTCTTC. The V gene is TRBV9, the J gene TRBJ2-1; TRBD2 matches 10 bases. Germline V gives CDR1 SGDLS, CDR2 YYNGEE. The CDR3 length is 13 residues. J lost 8 bases, V lost 4 bases, and 3 bases had no gene match.

The sample holds a few counts of this clone. This rearrangement joins TRBV28 to TRBJ1-6, with TRBD1 matching over 7 bases. CDR1 is MDHEN and CDR2 is SYDVKM in the germline V gene. This CDR3 has 16 amino acids. V dropped 3 bases and J dropped 0; count of bases not matched to a gene: 2. CDR3 loop: CASSFRDSSYNSPLHF. CDR3 coding DNA: TGTGCCAGCAGTTTTCGGGACAGCTCCTATAATTCACCCCTCCACTTT.